These 17 T cell receptor beta chains originate from one sample sequenced in a study of T cell responses to AZD1222 COVID-19 vaccine. Generated by immunoSEQ multiplex PCR, the TCRdb table keeps only in-frame clones and is missing some. The table shows roughly 130,000 clones, with less than 95% occurring only once. The specimen was peripheral blood, collected on day 0 of AZD1222 vaccination. The source of these receptors is an adult in good health.

The chain links TRBV2 to TRBJ1-2, with D hard to call. The CDR3 extends over 12 amino acids. Germline CDR1 SNHLY, CDR2 FYNNEI. Trimming removed 3 bases at V and 8 bases at J, with 10 bases between. The CDR3 spells CASSDEVTGYTF. For the CDR3, the DNA is TGTGCCAGCAGTGACGAGGTGACGGGCTACACCTTC.

This chain joins TRBV7-9 and TRBJ1-6; D is unresolved. Germline CDR1 SEHNR, CDR2 FQNEAQ (reference sequence). The CDR3 runs 13 residues. Deletions cut 2 bases from V and 9 bases from J, with 8 bases between. The CDR3 region is CASSLYEASPLHF. The DNA of the CDR3 is TGTGCCAGCAGCTTATATGAGGCTTCACCCCTCCACTTT.

V usage is TRBV6-2 or TRBV6-3 and J usage is TRBJ2-1; unclear D gene. Germline V CDR1 and CDR2: MNHEY, SVGEGT. The CDR3 is 14 residues long. V dropped 5 bases and J dropped 8 bases, with 16 bases sitting between them. For the CDR3, the DNA is TGTGCCAGCAGTGCCGGAGAGATAAGTGATGAGCAGTTCTTC. It encodes CASSAGEISDEQFF.

The V call is TRBV4-1, the J call TRBJ2-7; TRBD2 is a possible D gene (6 bases). The germline gives CDR1 MGHRA, CDR2 YSYEKL. V shed 6 bases and J shed 3 bases, with 12 bases lying between them. This CDR3 is 13 amino acids long. The CDR3 DNA sequence: TGCGCCAGCAGTCCGGGACTGCTCTACGAGCAGTACTTC. This encodes CASSPGLLYEQYF.

The V call is TRBV11-2, the J call TRBJ2-7, with D perhaps matching TRBD2 (5 bases). Germline CDR1 SGHAT, CDR2 FQNNGV. The CDR3 runs 14 residues. V shed 8 bases and J shed 1 base, with 15 bases lying between them. CDR3 nucleotides: TGTGCCAGCCGATTCCCGGGATTTTCCTACGAGCAGTACTTC. This sequence encodes CASRFPGFSYEQYF.

Here the CDR3 DNA reads TGCAGCGCCTCCGGTGCGGATGGGGGTACGCAGTATTTT. Translation gives CSASGADGGTQYF. The rearrangement uses TRBV29-1 and TRBJ2-3; the D gene could be TRBD1 or TRBD2 (5 bases each). This CDR3 is 13 amino acids long. Trimming cost V 7 bases and J 8 bases, with 19 bases left between them. Germline V CDR1 and CDR2: SQVTM, ANQGSEA.

This chain uses TRBV5-4 with TRBJ1-1; D uncertain. V gave up 2 bases and J gave up 6 bases, with 11 bases separating them. The CDR3 runs 13 residues. The germline CDR1 and CDR2 sequences are SGHNT and YYREEE (reference sequence). The CDR3 loop is CASSFKGRAEAFF. The CDR3 region has the DNA TGTGCCAGCAGCTTTAAGGGAAGGGCTGAAGCTTTCTTT.

The chain has TRBV24-1 and TRBJ1-5, with D hard to call. The CDR3 consists of 11 residues. The V end lost 6 bases, the J end lost 3 bases, and 2 bases lay between the germline ends. Germline-derived CDR1 and CDR2 are KGHDR and SFDVKD. CDR3 coding DNA: TGTGCCACCAGTCCCAATCAGCCCCAGCATTTT. It specifies CATSPNQPQHF.

The V call is TRBV9, the J call TRBJ2-2, with D perhaps matching TRBD1 (6 bases). The V gene lost 0 bases and the J gene lost 5 bases, with 8 bases spanning the gap. Germline assignment: CDR1 SGDLS and CDR2 YYNGEE. The CDR3 length is 14 residues. CDR3 residues: CASSVGTATGELFF. CDR3 bases: TGTGCCAGCAGCGTAGGGACAGCAACCGGGGAGCTGTTTTTT.

The chain is built from TRBV5-1 and TRBJ1-4; D is possibly TRBD1 (6 bases). Germline V lookup: CDR1 SGHRS, CDR2 YFSETQ. V gave up 4 bases and J gave up 6 bases, with 16 bases separating them. The CDR3 extends over 15 amino acids. CDR3: CASSGGQSGDEKLFF. The CDR3 DNA follows: TGCGCCAGCAGCGGCGGACAGAGTGGGGATGAAAAACTGTTTTTT.

The genes are TRBV21-1 and TRBJ1-6. TRBV21-1 is a recognized pseudogene. The CDR3 consists of 14 residues. DNA for the CDR3: TGTGCCAGCAACAAGGTCCCGGGGGATTCACCCCTCCACTTT. This encodes CASNKVPGDSPLHF.

The rearrangement joins TRBV3-1 (or the pseudogene TRBV3-2) to TRBJ2-5; 12 nucleotides match TRBD2. This CDR3 spans 15 amino acids. With V trimmed by 4 bases and J by 4 bases, 4 bases remained unmatched. Germline-derived CDR1 and CDR2 are LGHDT and YNNKEL (reference sequence). DNA of the CDR3: TGTGCCAGCAGCCCTAGCGGGGGGGCCCTAGAGACCCAGTACTTC. This encodes CASSPSGGALETQYF.

V gene TRBV12-5 combines with J gene TRBJ2-7; 8 bases line up with TRBD2. The CDR3 is 14 residues long. V lost 6 bases to trimming and J lost 2 bases; unmatched junction nucleotides: 6. Germline V CDR1 and CDR2: LGHNT, FRNRAP. CDR3 sequence reads: CASGRRGETYEQYF. For the CDR3, the DNA is TGTGCTAGTGGAAGGCGGGGGGAAACCTACGAGCAGTACTTC.

This CDR3 reads CASSYRGAEVGNQPQHF. As DNA, the CDR3 is TGTGCCAGCAGTTATAGGGGTGCAGAGGTGGGCAATCAGCCCCAGCATTTT. The chain uses TRBV6-2 or TRBV6-3 and TRBJ1-5; possible D gene TRBD1, 5 bases. This CDR3 is built from 17 residues. Between the trimmed V and J ends, which lost 3 bases and 2 bases, there was a span of 17 bases. The germline CDR1 and CDR2 sequences are MNHEY and SVGEGT.

A single count supports this clone. V and J are TRBV30 and TRBJ2-1; a possible D gene is TRBD2 (6 bases). The V and J ends lost 0 bases and 13 bases respectively, with 13 bases between them. This CDR3 region has 12 residues. CDR1 is GTSNPN and CDR2 is SVGIG in the germline V gene (reference sequence). The CDR3 DNA follows: TGTGCCTGGAGTGTGTTGATGGGAGGACAGTTCTTC. Encoded protein: CAWSVLMGGQFF.

The rearrangement uses TRBV3-1 (or the pseudogene TRBV3-2) and TRBJ2-5, with 14 bases identical to TRBD2. From germline, CDR1 is LGHDT and CDR2 YNNKEL (reference sequence). The CDR3 runs 15 residues. J gave up 5 bases and V 4 bases, and 3 bases lay outside the gene matches. CDR3: CASSLGLAGEETQYF. The CDR3 DNA sequence: TGTGCCAGCAGCCTGGGACTAGCGGGAGAGGAGACCCAGTACTTC.

The chain is built from TRBV7-9 and TRBJ1-3, with unresolved D. V gave up 2 bases and J gave up 0 bases, with 5 bases separating them. CDR1 and CDR2 from the germline V gene are SEHNR and FQNEAQ (reference sequence). This CDR3 spans 14 amino acids. The CDR3 nucleotides read TGTGCCAGCAGCTTACTGGTCTCTGGAAACACCATATATTTT. Protein: CASSLLVSGNTIYF.